The 19 T cell receptor beta chains listed next were all sequenced from one sample in a study of T-cell memory formation after mild COVID-19. From the 5' RACE reads, TCRdb called clonotypes with MiXCR, one entry per CDR3 protein. The sample includes about 430,000 distinct CDR3 sequences, roughly 26% seen only once; the top ten take around 8.7%. Sample: PBMCs or a T cell subset sorted from them (not recorded which). These receptors originate from an adult woman who had mild COVID-19 (a few samples of this study predate the infection). Cell type and time point are not known.

This clonotype was observed a handful of times. The rearrangement uses TRBV20-1 and TRBJ2-3, with 8 bases fitting TRBD2. Losses at the gene ends were 2 bases for V and 5 bases for J; bases not matched to a gene: 6. The length of the CDR3 is 14 residues. Germline V gives CDR1 DFQATT, CDR2 SNEGSKA (reference sequence). The CDR3 region is CSARHGRARDTQYF. The CDR3 coding sequence is TGCAGTGCTAGACACGGGAGGGCGAGAGATACGCAGTATTTT.

The chain is built from TRBV2 and TRBJ2-2, with D tentatively TRBD1 or TRBD2 (5 bases each). Per the germline V gene, CDR1 is SNHLY and CDR2 is FYNNEI. Between the trimmed V and J ends, which lost 7 bases and 4 bases, there was a span of 16 bases. This CDR3 has 15 amino acids. This chain's CDR3 is CASTVVGTGTGELFF. The CDR3, as DNA: TGTGCCAGCACGGTAGTGGGGACGGGCACCGGGGAGCTGTTTTTT.

This chain links TRBV3-1 with TRBJ1-1; D gene uncertain. The V gene lost 5 bases and the J gene lost 5 bases, with 18 bases spanning the gap. The CDR3 loop spans 15 amino acids. Germline CDR1 reads LGHDT; CDR2 reads YNNKEL (reference sequence). The CDR3 protein is CASSSAGMGPTEAFF. The CDR3 DNA reads as TGTGCCAGCAGCTCGGCAGGCATGGGTCCGACTGAAGCTTTCTTT.

The rearrangement uses TRBV6-1 and TRBJ2-1; TRBD1 agrees at 8 bases. The germline CDR1 and CDR2 sequences are MNHNS and SASEGT. The CDR3 covers 15 residues. V lost 1 base and J lost 2; bases outside the gene matches: 1. The CDR3 DNA reads TGTGCCAGCAGTGAAGGGGGACAGGCCTACAATGAGCAGTTCTTC. The encoded protein is CASSEGGQAYNEQFF.

V usage is TRBV4-1 and J usage is TRBJ2-7; possibly TRBD1 for D (6 bases). Germline CDR1 reads MGHRA; CDR2 reads YSYEKL. This CDR3 contains 13 residues. V lost 5 bases, J lost 5 bases, and 13 bases lay in between. CDR3 coding DNA: TGCGCCAGCAGCAATCAGGGGAAAAACGAGCAGTACTTC. It is translated as CASSNQGKNEQYF.

This chain links TRBV20-1 with TRBJ2-7; 8 bases agree with TRBD1. CDR3 length: 16 residues. The V gene end was trimmed by 0 bases and the J gene end by 2 bases; junction bases not matched to a gene: 9. Germline V CDR1 and CDR2: DFQATT, SNEGSKA (reference sequence). The CDR3 spells CSARDPTGAFTYEQYF. DNA for the CDR3: TGCAGTGCTAGAGATCCGACAGGGGCCTTTACCTACGAGCAGTACTTC.

This chain uses TRBV2 with TRBJ2-7, with 8 bases matching TRBD2. Per germline, CDR1 SNHLY and CDR2 FYNNEI. The CDR3 is 14 amino acids. V lost 1 base and J lost 2; bases outside the gene matches: 1. The DNA of the CDR3 is TGTGCCAGCAGTGAAGTACTAGCGGCCTACGAGCAGTACTTC. Its protein product is CASSEVLAAYEQYF.

V usage is TRBV5-1 and J usage is TRBJ1-4; D gene ambiguous. CDR1 SGHRS and CDR2 YFSETQ come from the germline V gene. This CDR3 has 16 amino acids. V shed 2 bases and J shed 3 bases, with 14 bases lying between them. In DNA, the CDR3 is TGCGCCAGCAGCTTTCAGGAAGGATGGGCTAATGAAAAACTGTTTTTT. Translated, it gives CASSFQEGWANEKLFF.

This clonotype is a singleton in its sample. The chain recombines TRBV4-1 with TRBJ1-3; D remains unclear. Trimming pared 3 bases from V and 2 bases from J, leaving 14 bases between. Germline values: CDR1 MGHRA, CDR2 YSYEKL. The CDR3 length is 16 residues. CDR3 DNA sequence: TGCGCCAGCAGCCAGCTCGGGGAGGGTCCTGGAAACACCATATATTTT. Translating gives CASSQLGEGPGNTIYF.

This chain uses TRBV4-3 with TRBJ2-3, with TRBD2 matching 12 bases. Germline-derived CDR1 and CDR2 are LGHNA and YSLEER. V was pared by 3 bases and J by 1 base, with 11 bases of the junction left unmatched. This CDR3 contains 19 residues. In DNA form, the CDR3 reads TGCGCCAGCAGCCACCGACTAGCGGGAGAGCCGCCGGGCACAGATACGCAGTATTTT. Its translation: CASSHRLAGEPPGTDTQYF.

This chain joins TRBV12-3 or TRBV12-4 and TRBJ1-2, with TRBD1 as a possible D gene (5 bases). V was pared by 6 bases and J by 1 base, with 15 bases between. This CDR3 contains 15 residues. Written as DNA, the CDR3 is TGTGCCAGCAGCCAAGGGAGGGGAGTTAACTATGGCTACACCTTC. This sequence encodes CASSQGRGVNYGYTF.

The CDR3 is CSALPSGRAIRHTQYF. In DNA form, the CDR3 reads TGCAGTGCCCTCCCTAGCGGGAGGGCGATAAGGCATACGCAGTATTTT. This chain uses TRBV20-1 with TRBJ2-3; 12 bases line up with TRBD2. The CDR3 is 16 amino acids. Germline V gene data show CDR1 as DFQATT and CDR2 as SNEGSKA (reference sequence). V was pared by 6 bases and J by 7 bases, with 14 bases of the junction left unmatched.

V is TRBV4-2 and J is TRBJ2-1; 11 nucleotides match TRBD2. The V gene end was trimmed by 3 bases and the J gene end by 4 bases; junction bases not matched to a gene: 5. The CDR3 runs 16 residues. CDR1 is LGHNA and CDR2 is YNFKEQ in the germline V gene. In DNA form, the CDR3 reads TGTGCCAGCAGCCATCCTATAGCGGGAGGGTACAATGAGCAGTTCTTC. Protein product: CASSHPIAGGYNEQFF.

CDR3 nucleotide sequence: TGTGCCAGCAGCTTCTTATCTAGCGGCAATGAGCAGTTCTTC. Translated, it gives CASSFLSSGNEQFF. The rearrangement joins TRBV7-2 to TRBJ2-1, with 7 bases identical to TRBD2. V lost 3 bases, J lost 6 bases, and 5 bases stayed unmatched. The CDR3 length is 14 residues. Germline V lookup: CDR1 SGHTA, CDR2 FQGNSA.

The CDR3 sequence: CASSPRTSGNQETQYF. CDR3 in DNA: TGTGCCAGCAGCCCGCGGACTAGCGGGAACCAAGAGACCCAGTACTTC. The rearrangement uses TRBV7-9 and TRBJ2-5, with TRBD2 matching over 12 bases. V shed 5 bases and J 0 bases; nucleotides not matched to a gene: 4. Germline CDR1 reads SEHNR; CDR2 reads FQNEAQ (reference sequence). This CDR3 has 16 residues.

The chain joins TRBV14 to TRBJ2-1; perhaps TRBD2 as D (6 bases). CDR1 and CDR2 (germline): SGHDN, FVKESK. The CDR3 is 17 residues long. V lost 2 bases to trimming and J lost 8 bases, with 22 bases between them. CDR3 in amino acids: CASSQYPGAPSADEQFF. CDR3 coding DNA: TGTGCCAGCAGCCAATACCCGGGAGCCCCATCTGCCGATGAGCAGTTCTTC.

There are a few counts of this clonotype. V usage is TRBV6-2 or TRBV6-3 and J usage is TRBJ2-2; TRBD2 aligns across 12 bases. The CDR3 covers 18 residues. Germline CDR1 MNHEY, CDR2 SVGEGT. Losses at the gene ends were 0 bases for V and 0 bases for J; bases not matched to a gene: 2. The DNA for the CDR3 is TGTGCCAGCAGTTACTCGACTAGCGGGGGAGCGAACACCGGGGAGCTGTTTTTT. This sequence encodes CASSYSTSGGANTGELFF.

This sequence joins TRBV7-8 and TRBJ1-5; weak D call: TRBD1 (5 bases). Trimming took 4 bases from V and 4 from J, leaving 14 bases between them. The CDR3 is made up of 15 amino acids. CDR1 is SGHVS and CDR2 is FQNEAQ in the germline V gene. The CDR3: CASSSTERVNQPQHF. The CDR3, as DNA: TGTGCCAGCAGCTCGACAGAGCGGGTTAATCAGCCCCAGCATTTT. Full variable domain (remainder filled in from reference TRBV7-8 and TRBJ1-5): GAGVSQSPRYKVAKRGQDVALRCDPISGHVSLFWYQQALGQGPEFLTYFQNEAQLDKSGLPSDRFFAERPEGSVSTLKIQRTQQEDSAVYLCASSSTERVNQPQHFGDGTRLSIL.

The chain has TRBV5-8 and TRBJ2-5; D remains unclear. The CDR3 is 9 amino acids. Trimming removed 4 bases from V and 13 bases from J, with 8 bases in between. The germline CDR1 and CDR2 sequences are SGHTS and YDEGEE. CDR3 bases: TGTGCCAGCAGCGCGGATTCGTACTTC. Residues: CASSADSYF. The entire variable domain, with the rest obtained from reference TRBV5-8 and TRBJ2-5, is as follows: EAGVTQSPTHLIKTRGQQATLRCSPISGHTSVYWYQQALGLGLQFLLWYDEGEERNRGNFPPRFSGRQFPNYSSELNVNALELEDSALYLCASSADSYFGPGTRLLVL.